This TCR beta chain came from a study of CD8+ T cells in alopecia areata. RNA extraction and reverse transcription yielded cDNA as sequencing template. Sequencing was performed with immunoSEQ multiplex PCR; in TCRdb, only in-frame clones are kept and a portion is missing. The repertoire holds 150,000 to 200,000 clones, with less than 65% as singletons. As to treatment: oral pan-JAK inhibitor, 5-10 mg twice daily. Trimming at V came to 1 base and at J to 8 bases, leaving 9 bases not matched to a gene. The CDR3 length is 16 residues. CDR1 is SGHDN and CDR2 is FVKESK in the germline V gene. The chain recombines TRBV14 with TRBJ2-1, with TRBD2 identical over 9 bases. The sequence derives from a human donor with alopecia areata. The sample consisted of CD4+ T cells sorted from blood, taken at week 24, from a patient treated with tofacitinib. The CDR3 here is CASSQAPGRGGYEQFF. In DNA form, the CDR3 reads TGTGCCAGCAGCCAAGCCCCCGGGCGGGGGGGCTATGAGCAGTTCTTC.